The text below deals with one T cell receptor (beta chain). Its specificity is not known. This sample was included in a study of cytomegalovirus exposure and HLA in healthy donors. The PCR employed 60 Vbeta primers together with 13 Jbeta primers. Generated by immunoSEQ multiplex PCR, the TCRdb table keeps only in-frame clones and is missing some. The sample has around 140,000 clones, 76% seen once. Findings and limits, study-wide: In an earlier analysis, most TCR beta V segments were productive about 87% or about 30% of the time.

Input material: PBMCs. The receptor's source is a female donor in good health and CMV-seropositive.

CDR3 region: CASRRHDFMDPPGTDTQYF. The CDR3 coding sequence is TGCGCCAGCAGACGTCACGACTTTATGGATCCCCCCGGCACAGATACGCAGTATTTT. V and J are TRBV5-1 and TRBJ2-3, with D uncertain. There are 19 residues in the CDR3. The germline CDR1 and CDR2 sequences are SGHRS and YFSETQ. Trimming removed 5 bases at V and 1 base at J, with 26 bases between.